This is a list of T cell receptor beta chains from one sample in a study of T-cell reconstitution after alpha-beta-depleted transplantation in children. TCRdb reanalysed the PCR reads using MiXCR and keeps one entry per CDR3 protein. Of about 610,000 distinct CDR3 sequences listed, roughly 10% were seen once; the top ten hold roughly 4%. The starting material was PBMCs from the stem cell graft donor, obtained from the stem cell graft. These receptors were obtained from a human donor who donated a stem cell graft to a child with acute myeloid leukemia. Both conserved end residues are trimmed from each CDR3. Size is stated for part of the rows, as once, few or many counts, or as a class when the clone is expanded.

v_call | clone_size | cdr3_aa
TRBV18 | NA | ASSREQAGYKF
TRBV5-6 | few | ASSRYRDRGLYEQY
TRBV29-1 | many | SVEEEGVGLGYT
TRBV20-1 | few | SAEGTSGGYEQY
TRBV6-1 | NA | ASTEEGAAGANVLT
TRBV27 | NA | ASSQDRTTRNEQF
TRBV7-8 | many | ASSLWTGGSTDTQY
TRBV29-1 | NA | SAVTTGNTEAF
TRBV5-5 | few | ASSLGPSGGSSYEQY
TRBV11-2 | many | ASSLPGSYNEQF
TRBV6-5 | few | ASSLTSSGRAGEQY
TRBV25-1 | many | ASRGPSQPGEQY
TRBV20-1 | few | SVPRGRHQPQH
TRBV12-3/TRBV12-4 | NA | ASSFTGPNVGTEAF
TRBV10-3 | few | AISDWGAGANVLT
TRBV28 | NA | ASSGTGADYGYT
TRBV5-1 | many | ASSLNSGSSDTQY
TRBV3-1 | NA | ASSQGRGNIQY
TRBV24-1 | NA | ATSMSPGLAAISSYNEQF
TRBV29-1 | few | SVDGGRTGRADTQY
TRBV30 | NA | AWKDQRQGNTGELF
TRBV7-3 | NA | ASSLYGGLALFNEQF
TRBV18 | many | ASSQSTGASNTEAF
TRBV7-9 | few | ASSRDSSPYNEQF
TRBV20-1 | few | SARDPSGGWIHIQY
TRBV5-1 | few | ASSLVDSGSYNEQF